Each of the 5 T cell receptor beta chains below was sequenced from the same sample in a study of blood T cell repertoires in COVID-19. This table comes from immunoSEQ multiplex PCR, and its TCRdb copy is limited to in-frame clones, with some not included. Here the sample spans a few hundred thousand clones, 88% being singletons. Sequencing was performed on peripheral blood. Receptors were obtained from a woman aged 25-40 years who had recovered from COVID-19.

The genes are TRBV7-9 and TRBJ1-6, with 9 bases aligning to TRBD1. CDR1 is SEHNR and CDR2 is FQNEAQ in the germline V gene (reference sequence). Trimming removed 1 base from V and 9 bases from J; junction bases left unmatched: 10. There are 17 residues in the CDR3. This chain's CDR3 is CASSLGTGVVAGSPLHF. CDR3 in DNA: TGTGCCAGCAGCTTAGGGACAGGGGTCGTTGCCGGTTCACCCCTCCACTTT.

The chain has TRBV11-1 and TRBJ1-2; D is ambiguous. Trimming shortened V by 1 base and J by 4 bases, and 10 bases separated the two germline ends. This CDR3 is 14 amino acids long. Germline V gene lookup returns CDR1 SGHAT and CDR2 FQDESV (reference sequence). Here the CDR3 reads CASSLDSGRYGYTF. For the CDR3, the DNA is TGTGCCAGCAGCTTAGATTCAGGCCGCTATGGCTACACCTTC.

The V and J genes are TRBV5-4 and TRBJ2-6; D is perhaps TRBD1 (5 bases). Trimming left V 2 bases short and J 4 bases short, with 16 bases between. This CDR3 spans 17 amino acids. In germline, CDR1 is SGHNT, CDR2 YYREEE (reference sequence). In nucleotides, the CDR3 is TGTGCCAGCAGCTTCACCGGGCAGGGTGGAGGGGCCAACGTCCTGACTTTC. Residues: CASSFTGQGGGANVLTF.

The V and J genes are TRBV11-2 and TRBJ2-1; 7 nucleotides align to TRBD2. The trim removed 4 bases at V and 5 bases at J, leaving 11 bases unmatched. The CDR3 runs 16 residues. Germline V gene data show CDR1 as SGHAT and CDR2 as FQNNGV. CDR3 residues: CASSSHPGGGNNEQFF. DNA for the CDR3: TGTGCCAGCAGCTCCCACCCGGGCGGGGGAAACAATGAGCAGTTCTTC.

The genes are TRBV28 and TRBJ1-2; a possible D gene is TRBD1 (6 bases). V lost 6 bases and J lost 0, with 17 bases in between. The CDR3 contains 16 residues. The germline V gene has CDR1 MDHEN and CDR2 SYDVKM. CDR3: CASRGQQGTSNYGYTF. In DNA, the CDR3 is TGTGCCAGCAGAGGTCAACAGGGTACCTCTAACTATGGCTACACCTTC.